The subject of this entry is one TCR beta chain. The antigen it recognizes is unknown. Base qualities are not provided; no much larger clone lies one nucleotide away. The library came from the immunoSEQ multiplex PCR assay. Not all clones reach the TCRdb copy of this immuneACCESS table, which keeps in-frame sequences only. Checked studies attribute under half of the gap to unresolved V genes and leave the rest unexplained. This sample is represented by 46,000 or so clones; over 85% of them were singletons. Around 24% of the sample goes to the ten largest clones. This entry comes from a study of control samples from healthy donors and cancer patients (TCRdb year 2020). From the germline V gene, CDR1 is KGHSH and CDR2 is LQKENI. The V end loses 6 bases and the J end loses 5 bases, and a stretch of 9 bases separates them. The CDR3 measures 12 amino acids from cysteine to phenylalanine. Only the CDR3 DNA is retained, 36 bases long and in frame from the first base.

The sample was PBMCs. The chain is assembled from TRBV18 and TRBJ2-3, with no confidently assigned D gene. The sequence was collected from a woman aged 45-65 years with head and neck cancer. DNA sequence: TGTGCCAGCTCCTCAAGGCAAGATACGCAGTATTTT. Its protein reads: CASSSRQDTQYF.